The T cell receptor beta chain described here comes from a study of cytomegalovirus exposure and HLA in healthy donors. Study conclusions and caveats: TCR beta V- and J-gene trimming, according to a later analysis, was linked to a missense DCLRE1C variant.

The V and J ends lost 5 bases and 0 bases respectively, with 7 bases between them. From germline, CDR1 is SGHTA and CDR2 FQGTGA. This CDR3 is 13 amino acids long. Primers: 60 Vbeta forward and 13 Jbeta reverse. The data were produced by immunoSEQ multiplex PCR, yet TCRdb's version contains in-frame clones alone and is incomplete. The sample records about 160,000 clones, roughly 76% being singletons. This clone was detected only once. Its specificity is unknown. The chain combines TRBV7-3 with TRBJ1-1, with no clear D. The sequence was collected from a woman aged 50 to 60 in good health and CMV-seronegative. The sequencing input was PBMCs. The CDR3 DNA reads as TGTGCCAGCAGCCCATCAGTGAACACTGAAGCTTTCTTT. Residues: CASSPSVNTEAFF.